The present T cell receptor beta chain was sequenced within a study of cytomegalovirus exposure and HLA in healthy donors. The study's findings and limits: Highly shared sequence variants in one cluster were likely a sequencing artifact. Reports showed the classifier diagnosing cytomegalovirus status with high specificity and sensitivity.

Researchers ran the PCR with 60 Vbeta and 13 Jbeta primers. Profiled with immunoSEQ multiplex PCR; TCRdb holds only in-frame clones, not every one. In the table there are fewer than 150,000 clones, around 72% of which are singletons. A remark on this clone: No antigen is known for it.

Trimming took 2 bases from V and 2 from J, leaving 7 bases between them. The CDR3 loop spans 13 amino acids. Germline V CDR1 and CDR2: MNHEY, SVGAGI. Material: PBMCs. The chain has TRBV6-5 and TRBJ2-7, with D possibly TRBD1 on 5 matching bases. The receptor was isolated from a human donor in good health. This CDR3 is CASSYTGAYEQYF. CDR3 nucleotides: TGTGCCAGCAGTTACACAGGTGCCTACGAGCAGTACTTC.